Below are 27 T cell receptor beta chains sequenced from a single sample in a study of neurological immune-mediated disorders. One entry per CDR3 protein results from TCRdb running MiXCR on the 5' RACE reads. The profile shows about 66,000 distinct CDR3 sequences, approximately 4.1% of them singletons. The source material was PBMCs. The receptors stem from a man aged 25-45 years with multiple sclerosis.

The chain employs TRBV6-1 and TRBJ2-3; no clear D gene. The CDR3 runs 13 residues. Germline lookup yields CDR1 MNHNS and CDR2 SASEGT. Deletions cut 3 bases from V and 4 bases from J, with 8 bases between. The CDR3 sequence: CASSDHVADTQYF. DNA for the CDR3: TGTGCCAGCAGTGATCACGTCGCAGATACGCAGTATTTT.

This clonotype was found many times. The CDR3 DNA sequence: TGTGCCAGCAGCTTTGGAAAGGACATTCAGTACTTC. Its translation: CASSFGKDIQYF. The chain couples TRBV7-2 to TRBJ2-4; no reliable D call. This CDR3 spans 12 amino acids. The V gene's germline CDR1 is SGHTA and CDR2 FQGNSA. V lost 3 bases, J lost 8 bases, and 8 bases lay in between. Full variable domain (outside the CDR3, taken from reference TRBV7-2 and TRBJ2-4): GAGVSQSPSNKVTEKGKDVELRCDPISGHTALYWYRQSLGQGLEFLIYFQGNSAPDKSGLPSDRFSAERTGGSVSTLTIQRTQQEDSAVYLCASSFGKDIQYFGAGTRLSVL.

This clonotype was seen at least ten times. The rearrangement uses TRBV6-6 and TRBJ1-4; unclear D gene. V dropped 0 bases and J dropped 7 bases, with 15 bases sitting between them. From germline, CDR1 is MNHNY and CDR2 SVGAGI (reference sequence). The CDR3 runs to 16 residues. This chain's CDR3 is CASSYSNLGMSEKLFF. The CDR3 nucleotides are TGTGCCAGCAGTTACTCGAATCTGGGAATGAGTGAAAAACTGTTTTTT.

This clonotype was counted at least ten times. This chain joins TRBV5-1 and TRBJ2-3; D not certain. The CDR3 runs 16 residues. Germline V gives CDR1 SGHRS, CDR2 YFSETQ. V lost 1 base, J lost 3 bases, and 15 bases lay in between. The CDR3 coding sequence is TGCGCCAGCAGCTTGATGGGCACTGTAGGGACAGATACGCAGTATTTT. This encodes CASSLMGTVGTDTQYF.

This clonotype was recorded at least ten times. The chain links TRBV9 to TRBJ2-1; no definite D call. The ends were cut back, 3 bases at V and 5 bases at J, with 15 bases in the middle. This CDR3 comprises 15 residues. Germline CDR1 reads SGDLS; CDR2 reads YYNGEE. The CDR3 region has the DNA TGTGCCAGCAGCGACCACAAGTTAGGCGACAATGAGCAGTTCTTC. It specifies CASSDHKLGDNEQFF.

This clonotype was seen a few times. DNA for the CDR3: TGTGCCAGCAGCCCCTCCGCAGGGAGCGGGGAGCAGTACTTC. Protein: CASSPSAGSGEQYF. The chain couples TRBV9 to TRBJ2-7, with a weak D call TRBD2 (6 bases). From germline, CDR1 is SGDLS and CDR2 YYNGEE. V was clipped by 4 bases and J by 7 bases, with 18 bases between them. This CDR3 has 14 residues.

This clonotype was seen at least ten times. This chain uses TRBV5-1 with TRBJ1-1, with D perhaps TRBD1 (6 bases). This CDR3 region has 13 residues. Trimming cost V 3 bases and J 1 base, with 7 bases left between them. Germline lookup yields CDR1 SGHRS and CDR2 YFSETQ. CDR3 amino acids: CASSSQGNTEAFF. In DNA form, the CDR3 reads TGCGCCAGCAGCTCACAGGGGAACACTGAAGCTTTCTTT.

With regard to this clonotype: A read error is possible here, since a much larger clone lies one base away. This rearrangement joins TRBV5-6 to TRBJ2-7; D is ambiguous. Germline assignment: CDR1 SGHDT and CDR2 YYEEEE. CDR3 size: 14 residues. V shed 0 bases and J shed 7 bases, with 14 bases lying between them. The CDR3 region is CASSLVGSPSEQYF. The CDR3 coding sequence is TGTGCCAGCAGCTTGGTGGGAAGTCCTAGTGAGCAGTACTTC.

This clonotype was recorded many times. The gene calls are TRBV20-1 and TRBJ2-1; 12 bases are shared with TRBD2. Germline trimming cut 5 bases from V and 7 bases from J; bases unmatched to any gene: 12. The CDR3 loop spans 16 amino acids. The germline V gene has CDR1 DFQATT and CDR2 SNEGSKA (reference sequence). CDR3 protein: CSAGPGLAGGINEQFF. CDR3 bases: TGCAGTGCTGGCCCGGGGCTAGCGGGGGGGATTAATGAGCAGTTCTTC.

This clonotype was detected ten times or more. The gene calls are TRBV5-6 and TRBJ1-4; TRBD1 matches at 10 bases. With 4 bases clipped from V and 6 bases from J, the junction kept 6 bases outside the gene matches. CDR1 and CDR2 (germline): SGHDT, YYEEEE. This CDR3 contains 15 residues. The CDR3 protein is CASSATGGLDEKLFF. In DNA form, the CDR3 reads TGTGCCAGCAGCGCGACAGGGGGCCTCGATGAAAAACTGTTTTTT.

This clonotype has ten or more counts. The V and J genes are TRBV27 and TRBJ2-5; TRBD1 matches 7 bases. There are 13 residues in the CDR3. Trimming cost V 3 bases and J 4 bases; bases outside gene matches: 2. The germline V gene has CDR1 MNHEY and CDR2 SMNVEV (reference sequence). For the CDR3, the DNA is TGTGCCAGCAGTTTTCGACAGGGAGAGACCCAGTACTTC. It is translated as CASSFRQGETQYF.

The chain recombines TRBV2 with TRBJ2-1, with TRBD2 identical over 7 bases. The CDR3 spans 13 residues. V shed 8 bases and J 9 bases; nucleotides not matched to a gene: 10. Germline V gives CDR1 SNHLY, CDR2 FYNNEI. The CDR3 is CASSIDTGGEQFF. The CDR3 bases are TGTGCCAGCTCGATCGATACGGGGGGTGAGCAGTTCTTC.

This clonotype was seen repeatedly, ten times or more. The chain recombines TRBV6-1 with TRBJ2-3; 8 bases match TRBD2. V was clipped by 4 bases and J by 0 bases; unmatched bases: 6. Germline V gives CDR1 MNHNS, CDR2 SASEGT. This CDR3 has 16 amino acids. This chain's CDR3 is CASSVLSGTSTDTQYF. The CDR3 nucleotides are TGTGCCAGCAGTGTCCTTAGCGGGACTAGCACAGATACGCAGTATTTT.

This clonotype was detected many times. The chain joins TRBV6-6 to TRBJ1-1; D not certain. V shed 7 bases and J shed 0 bases, with 12 bases lying between them. The CDR3 covers 14 residues. From germline, CDR1 is MNHNY and CDR2 SVGAGI (reference sequence). The chain's CDR3 is CASTPRTLNTEAFF. In DNA form, the CDR3 reads TGTGCCAGCACCCCGCGGACGTTGAACACTGAAGCTTTCTTT.

This clonotype showed up many times. The J gene is TRBJ2-7, the V gene TRBV5-1, with 9 bases that match TRBD2. Germline CDR1 SGHRS, CDR2 YFSETQ. The CDR3 has 16 amino acids. J lost 1 base, V lost 0 bases, and 5 bases had no gene match. The CDR3 nucleotides read TGCGCCAGCAGCTTGGATATTAGCGGGGGATCCTACGAGCAGTACTTC. Translated: CASSLDISGGSYEQYF.

This clonotype occurred many times. The CDR3 sequence: CASSYTGEHTDTQYF. For the CDR3, the DNA is TGTGCCAGCAGTTACACCGGGGAACACACAGATACGCAGTATTTT. The chain joins TRBV6-5 to TRBJ2-3, with D possibly matching TRBD2 (5 bases). The CDR3 has 15 amino acids. The ends were cut back, 2 bases at V and 2 bases at J, with 11 bases in the middle. Germline V lookup: CDR1 MNHEY, CDR2 SVGAGI.

This clonotype came up many times. The gene calls are TRBV20-1 and TRBJ2-5; perhaps TRBD2 as D (6 bases). V lost 3 bases and J lost 4, with 15 bases in between. Germline assignment: CDR1 DFQATT and CDR2 SNEGSKA (reference sequence). This CDR3 spans 14 amino acids. DNA for the CDR3: TGCAGTGCTAGGGGACTCCGGCAGTCAGAGACCCAGTACTTC. It is translated as CSARGLRQSETQYF.

This clonotype was seen ten or more times. The chain combines TRBV29-1 with TRBJ2-4; possibly TRBD1 for D (6 bases). The V end lost 0 bases, the J end lost 7 bases, and 10 bases lay between the germline ends. The CDR3 consists of 13 residues. CDR1 and CDR2 from the germline V gene are SQVTM and ANQGSEA. The CDR3 loop is CSVEDRRGNIQYF. The CDR3 DNA sequence: TGCAGCGTTGAAGATCGCAGGGGTAACATTCAGTACTTC.

This clonotype was seen ten or more times. The genes are TRBV29-1 and TRBJ2-5; TRBD1 might be the D (6 bases). Trimming cost V 4 bases and J 8 bases, with 14 bases left between them. The germline V gene has CDR1 SQVTM and CDR2 ANQGSEA. The CDR3 spans 12 residues. The CDR3 DNA reads as TGCAGCGTTGCAAACACAGGGAAAACCCAGTACTTC. The encoded protein is CSVANTGKTQYF.

This clonotype was recorded at least ten times. This chain joins TRBV9 and TRBJ2-2; D not certain. V was pared by 1 base and J by 3 bases, with 7 bases between. This CDR3 contains 14 residues. CDR1 and CDR2 from the germline V gene are SGDLS and YYNGEE. In nucleotides, the CDR3 is TGTGCCAGCAGCGTAAACTCCTACACCGGGGAGCTGTTTTTT. This encodes CASSVNSYTGELFF.

This clonotype has at least ten counts. This chain joins TRBV5-1 and TRBJ1-2; D is possibly TRBD1 (6 bases). In germline, CDR1 is SGHRS, CDR2 YFSETQ. This CDR3 is 14 amino acids long. V was cut by 0 bases and J by 4 bases, with 10 bases left in between. CDR3 loop: CASSLGTAVYGYTF. The CDR3 DNA reads TGCGCCAGCAGCTTGGGGACAGCAGTCTATGGCTACACCTTC.

This clonotype occurred many times. The chain combines TRBV5-1 with TRBJ1-6, with D maybe TRBD1 (5 bases). Trimming shortened V by 0 bases and J by 7 bases, and 17 bases separated the two germline ends. The germline gives CDR1 SGHRS, CDR2 YFSETQ. The CDR3 is 17 residues long. The CDR3 loop is CASSLVQGRDVNSPLHF. The CDR3, as DNA: TGCGCCAGCAGCTTGGTTCAGGGCAGAGATGTGAATTCACCCCTCCACTTT.

This clonotype came up many times. V usage is TRBV29-1 and J usage is TRBJ2-5; D is perhaps TRBD2 (7 bases). The CDR3 spans 12 residues. V was cut by 3 bases and J by 5 bases, with 10 bases left in between. Germline V gene sequence: CDR1 SQVTM, CDR2 ANQGSEA. The CDR3 DNA reads as TGCAGCGTTGATCGGGGGGCGGAGACCCAGTACTTC. This sequence encodes CSVDRGAETQYF.

This clonotype was picked up many times. The rearrangement links TRBV7-2 to TRBJ2-3; no reliable D call. The germline gives CDR1 SGHTA, CDR2 FQGNSA. V was pared by 6 bases and J by 6 bases, with 13 bases between. CDR3 length: 13 residues. CDR3 DNA: TGTGCCAGCAGACGGGCGGCGCAGGATACGCAGTATTTT. Its translation is CASRRAAQDTQYF.

This clonotype was picked up many times. J is TRBJ2-7 and V is TRBV5-5, with 10 positions matching TRBD2. From germline, CDR1 is SGHKS and CDR2 YYEKEE (reference sequence). The CDR3 runs 17 residues. Trimming cost V 1 base and J 1 base; bases outside gene matches: 8. The CDR3 bases are TGTGCCAGCAGCTTGAACGGTGCTAGCGGGGGATCCTACGAGCAGTACTTC. Its translation is CASSLNGASGGSYEQYF.

This clonotype was detected many times. The V and J genes are TRBV12-5 and TRBJ2-1; weak D call: TRBD2 (5 bases). The CDR3 loop spans 15 amino acids. Looked up from germline, CDR1 is LGHNT and CDR2 is FRNRAP. Deletions cut 3 bases from V and 2 bases from J, with 11 bases between. DNA of the CDR3: TGTGCTAGTGGTTTTGTGGAGGTGGCCTACAATGAGCAGTTCTTC. Residues: CASGFVEVAYNEQFF.

This clonotype was recorded a few times. The chain has TRBV7-9 and TRBJ1-1; D is possibly TRBD1 (5 bases). V was trimmed by 6 bases and J by 4 bases, leaving 12 bases between them. Germline V lookup: CDR1 SEHNR, CDR2 FQNEAQ (reference sequence). The length of the CDR3 is 13 residues. The DNA of the CDR3 is TGTGCCAGCAGGTCTGGTGGGGGCACTGAAGCTTTCTTT. Its translation is CASRSGGGTEAFF.